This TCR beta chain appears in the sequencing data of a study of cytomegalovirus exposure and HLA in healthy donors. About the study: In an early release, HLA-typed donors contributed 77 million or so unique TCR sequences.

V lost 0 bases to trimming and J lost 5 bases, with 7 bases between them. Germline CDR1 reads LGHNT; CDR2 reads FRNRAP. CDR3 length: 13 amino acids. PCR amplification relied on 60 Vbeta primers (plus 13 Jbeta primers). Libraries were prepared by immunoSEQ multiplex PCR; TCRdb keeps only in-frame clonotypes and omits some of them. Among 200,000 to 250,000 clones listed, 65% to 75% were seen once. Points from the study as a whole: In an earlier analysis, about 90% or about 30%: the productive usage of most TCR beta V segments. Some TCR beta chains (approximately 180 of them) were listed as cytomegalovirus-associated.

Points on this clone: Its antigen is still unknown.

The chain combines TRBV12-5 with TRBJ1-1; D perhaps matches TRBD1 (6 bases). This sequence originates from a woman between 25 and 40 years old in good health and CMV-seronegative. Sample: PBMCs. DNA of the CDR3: TGTGCTAGTGGTTTGGTACAGGGAACTGAAGCTTTCTTT. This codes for CASGLVQGTEAFF.